This TCR beta chain was captured in a study of response to subunit inactivated influenza vaccine. TCRdb re-derived calls from the RT-PCR reads in MiXCR, one entry per CDR3 protein. This sample has roughly 760,000 distinct CDR3 sequences, with less than 25% found just once. The source is a man aged 45 to 65 who received an inactivated influenza vaccine. The material sequenced was PBMCs from blood, taken 4 to 6 days after vaccination.

CDR3 DNA sequence: TGTGCCAGCAGCTTGGCCGGGGGACACCAAAACTATGGCTACACCTTC. Its translation is CASSLAGGHQNYGYTF. This chain joins TRBV13 and TRBJ1-2, with D possibly matching TRBD1 (6 bases). The CDR3 has 16 residues. CDR1 and CDR2 (germline): PRHDT, FYEKMQ (reference sequence). The V gene lost 3 bases and the J gene lost 2 bases, with 16 bases spanning the gap. Full variable domain (remainder filled in from reference TRBV13 and TRBJ1-2): AAGVIQSPRHLIKEKRETATLKCYPIPRHDTVYWYQQGPGQDPQFLISFYEKMQSDKGSIPDRFSAQQFSDYHSELNMSSLELGDSALYFCASSLAGGHQNYGYTFGSGTRLTVV.